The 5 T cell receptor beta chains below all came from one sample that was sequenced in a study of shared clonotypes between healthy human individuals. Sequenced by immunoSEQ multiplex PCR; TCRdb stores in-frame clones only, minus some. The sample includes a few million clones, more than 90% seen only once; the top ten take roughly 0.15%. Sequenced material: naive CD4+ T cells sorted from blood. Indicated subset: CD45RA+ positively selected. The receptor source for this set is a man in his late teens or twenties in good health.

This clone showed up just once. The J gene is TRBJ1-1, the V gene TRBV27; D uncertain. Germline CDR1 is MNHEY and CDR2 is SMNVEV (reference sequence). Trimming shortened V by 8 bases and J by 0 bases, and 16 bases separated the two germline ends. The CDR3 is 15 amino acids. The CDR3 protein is CASGDNPGMNTEAFF. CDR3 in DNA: TGTGCCAGCGGTGACAATCCGGGGATGAACACTGAAGCTTTCTTT.

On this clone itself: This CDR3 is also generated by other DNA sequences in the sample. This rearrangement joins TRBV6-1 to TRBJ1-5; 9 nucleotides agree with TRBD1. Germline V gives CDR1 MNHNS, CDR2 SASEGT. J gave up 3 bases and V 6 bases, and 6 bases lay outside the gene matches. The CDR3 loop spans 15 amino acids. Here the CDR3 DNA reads TGTGCCAGCAGGTCTGGGACAGGGCCCAATCAGCCCCAGCATTTT. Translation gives CASRSGTGPNQPQHF.

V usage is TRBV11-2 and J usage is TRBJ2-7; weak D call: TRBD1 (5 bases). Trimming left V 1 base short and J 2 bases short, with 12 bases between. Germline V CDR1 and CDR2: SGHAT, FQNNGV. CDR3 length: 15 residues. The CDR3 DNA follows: TGTGCCAGCAGCTTAGCGTGGGGCGGACCCTACGAGCAGTACTTC. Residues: CASSLAWGGPYEQYF.

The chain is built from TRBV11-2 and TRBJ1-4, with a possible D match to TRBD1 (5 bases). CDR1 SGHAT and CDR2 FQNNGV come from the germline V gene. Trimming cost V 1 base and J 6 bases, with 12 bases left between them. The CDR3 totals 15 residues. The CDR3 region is CASSLGGRVDEKLFF. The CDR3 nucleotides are TGTGCCAGCAGCTTAGGGGGCAGGGTAGATGAAAAACTGTTTTTT.

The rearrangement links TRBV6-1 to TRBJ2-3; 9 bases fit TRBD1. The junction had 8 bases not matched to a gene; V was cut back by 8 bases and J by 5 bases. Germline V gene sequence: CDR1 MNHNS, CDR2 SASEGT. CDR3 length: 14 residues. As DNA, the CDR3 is TGTGCCAGCTCACGGGACAGGGCGAAAGATACGCAGTATTTT. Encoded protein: CASSRDRAKDTQYF.